This TCR beta chain derives from a study of OX40 agonist ivuxolimab in advanced cancers. At the level of the study: Dose-escalation cases comprised hepatocellular carcinoma, melanoma, renal cell or head and neck cancer. The dose-escalation cohort was around 83% male, with a mean age of around 54 years, ranging about 23 to 90. Partial response was recorded in three patients: one hepatocellular carcinoma and two cutaneous melanoma cases.

Study-level results: Relatively little clonal expansion, among the lowest observed, appeared in partial responders at 0.1-3.0 mg/kg.

Comments on this clone: As yet, its antigen is unknown.

Libraries were prepared by immunoSEQ multiplex PCR; TCRdb keeps only in-frame clonotypes and omits some of them. The sample comprises tens of thousands of clones, roughly 90% of which are singletons, and about 0.66% rests with the top ten. The V gene end was trimmed by 6 bases and the J gene end by 3 bases; junction bases not matched to a gene: 6. The CDR3 has 14 amino acids. Germline V gene data show CDR1 as SNHLY and CDR2 as FYNNEI. J is TRBJ2-3 and V is TRBV2; 7 bases line up with TRBD1. The TCR comes from an adult with an advanced solid tumor such as melanoma, head and neck, liver or kidney cancer. The sample here was CD4+ or CD8+ T cells sorted from blood, taken in a trial of the OX40 agonist ivuxolimab. The CDR3 DNA is TGTGCCAGCAGGAAGACAGGGACGACAGATACGCAGTATTTT. Its translation: CASRKTGTTDTQYF.